The 3 T cell receptor beta chains given below trace back to one sample, sequenced in a study of cytomegalovirus exposure and HLA in healthy donors. PCR involved 60 Vbeta and 13 Jbeta primers. Clones were read by immunoSEQ multiplex PCR, and TCRdb kept only the in-frame ones, dropping some. The sample lists 52,000 or so clones; 77% were seen once. The specimen sequenced was PBMCs. The source of these receptors is a woman aged 40 to 50 in good health and CMV-seropositive.

DNA for the CDR3: TGTGCCTGGGAGAGACGGGGATCCCCGTTGACCCAGTACTTC. The encoded protein is CAWERRGSPLTQYF. This sequence joins TRBV30 and TRBJ2-5; a weak D match, TRBD2 (5 bases). The length of the CDR3 is 14 residues. CDR1 and CDR2 (germline): GTSNPN, SVGIG (reference sequence). The V end was cut by 5 bases, the J end by 7 bases, with 20 bases between.

The gene calls are TRBV9 and TRBJ2-6, with TRBD1 identical over 7 bases. The CDR3 spans 19 residues. CDR1 is SGDLS, CDR2 YYNGEE, per germline. The V and J ends lost 3 bases and 1 base, in that order; junction bases with no gene match: 13. Here the CDR3 DNA reads TGTGCCAGCAGCGCAAAACAGGGGACGATTTCTTCTGGGGCCAACGTCCTGACTTTC. Its translation: CASSAKQGTISSGANVLTF.

This clone appeared a single time. The rearrangement links TRBV4-2 to TRBJ2-7; D might be TRBD1 (6 bases). Trimming shortened V by 0 bases and J by 2 bases, and 11 bases separated the two germline ends. Looked up from germline, CDR1 is LGHNA and CDR2 is YNFKEQ. The CDR3 loop spans 15 amino acids. The chain's CDR3 is CASSQDQDRPYEQYF. For the CDR3, the DNA is TGTGCCAGCAGCCAAGATCAGGACAGACCCTACGAGCAGTACTTC.